The 7 T cell receptor beta chains below come from one sample, sequenced in a study of long-term antiretroviral therapy in people with HIV. Survey-level resolution applied to immunoSEQ assay v3.0. This table comes from immunoSEQ multiplex PCR, and its TCRdb copy is limited to in-frame clones, with some not included. The sample has 20,000 to 30,000 clones, less than 80% seen once; the top ten hold 10%. Sample: unsorted PBMCs, taken 1.2 years after starting antiretroviral therapy. Source of these receptors: a woman aged 35 to 49 with HIV.

This chain links TRBV5-5 with TRBJ1-3; D is possibly TRBD1 (5 bases). The length of the CDR3 is 17 residues. Germline-derived CDR1 and CDR2 are SGHKS and YYEKEE (reference sequence). V was pared by 4 bases and J by 1 base, with 18 bases between. The CDR3 DNA follows: TGTGCCAGCAGCCCCGGTGCCAGGGCTAGTTCTGGAAACACCATATATTTT. It specifies CASSPGARASSGNTIYF. The variable domain in full, completed from reference TRBV5-5 and TRBJ1-3, reads DAGVTQSPTHLIKTRGQQVTLRCSPISGHKSVSWYQQVLGQGPQFIFQYYEKEERGRGNFPDRFSARQFPNYSSELNVNALLLGDSALYLCASSPGARASSGNTIYFGEGSWLTVV.

The chain recombines TRBV9 with TRBJ2-3, with 7 bases matching TRBD2. Germline CDR1 SGDLS, CDR2 YYNGEE. This CDR3 is 15 amino acids long. V lost 3 bases to trimming and J lost 1 base; unmatched junction nucleotides: 5. This chain's CDR3 is CASSATSLGTDTQYF. CDR3 DNA: TGTGCCAGCAGCGCGACTAGCCTCGGCACAGATACGCAGTATTTT.

This rearrangement joins TRBV27 to TRBJ2-7; 11 nucleotides line up with TRBD1. CDR3 length: 16 amino acids. The germline V gene has CDR1 MNHEY and CDR2 SMNVEV (reference sequence). V was clipped by 5 bases and J by 2 bases; unmatched bases: 8. The chain's CDR3 is CASSPRPGQGAYEQYF. CDR3 in DNA: TGTGCCAGCAGTCCGCGACCGGGACAGGGGGCCTACGAGCAGTACTTC.

The chain carries TRBV18 and TRBJ2-7, with D uncertain. V lost 5 bases and J lost 1, with 12 bases in between. CDR1 and CDR2 (germline): KGHSH, LQKENI. CDR3 size: 14 residues. CDR3 DNA: TGTGCCAGCTCAGGCTCCCACGCATCCTACGAGCAGTACTTC. Translated, it gives CASSGSHASYEQYF. Based on the CDR3 plus reference TRBV18 and TRBJ2-7, the full variable domain is NAGVMQNPRHLVRRRGQEARLRCSPMKGHSHVYWYRQLPEEGLKFMVYLQKENIIDESGMPKERFSAEFPKEGPSILRIQQVVRGDSAAYFCASSGSHASYEQYFGPGTRLTVT.

This clone has a handful of counts. The chain couples TRBV2 to TRBJ1-3; D possibly corresponds to TRBD1 (6 bases). From germline, CDR1 is SNHLY and CDR2 FYNNEI. The CDR3 is 17 residues long. Between the trimmed V and J ends, which lost 5 bases and 2 bases, there was a span of 19 bases. CDR3 residues: CASSYIRTDPPGNTIYF. CDR3 nucleotide sequence: TGTGCCAGCAGTTACATTAGGACAGATCCTCCTGGAAACACCATATATTTT.

This chain uses TRBV6-5 with TRBJ2-7; D unresolved. V was pared by 2 bases and J by 4 bases, with 12 bases between. Germline CDR1 and CDR2: MNHEY and SVGAGI. The CDR3 has 14 residues. CDR3 region: CASSYGQSSYEQYF. CDR3 nucleotide sequence: TGTGCCAGCAGTTACGGGCAGTCCTCTTACGAGCAGTACTTC.

This clone appeared a single time. The J gene is TRBJ2-2, the V gene TRBV4-2, with TRBD2 matching over 7 bases. The CDR3 spans 14 residues. The germline V gene has CDR1 LGHNA and CDR2 YNFKEQ. V trimming: 6 bases; J trimming: 6 bases; junction bases outside the gene matches: 7. The CDR3 protein is CASRRSAGAGELFF. DNA of the CDR3: TGTGCCAGCAGACGCTCCGCGGGGGCCGGGGAGCTGTTTTTT.